This TCR beta chain was found in a study of blood T cell repertoires in COVID-19. Study context: Samples taken during acute and convalescent COVID-19 were collected in the United States, Italy and Spain. PBMCs, B-cell-depleted T cells, or T cells provided the cDNA or gDNA that made up the material.

In the original processing: The authors estimated nucleated cell counts from reference gene primer amplification. Data came from immunoSEQ multiplex PCR; TCRdb stores just in-frame clones and leaves some out. The DNA was the basis for D and trimming; V, J and clone size are from that table. Of more than 40,000 clones in the sample, 80% to 85% were seen once. The ends were cut back, 1 base at V and 7 bases at J, with 10 bases in the middle. CDR1 and CDR2 (germline): MNHNY, SVGAGI (reference sequence). This CDR3 comprises 13 residues. The sequence derives from a human donor with acute or convalescent COVID-19. The donor label of this sample is uncertain. Sequencing was carried out using peripheral blood. The chain carries TRBV6-6 and TRBJ1-1; D unclear. CDR3: CASSYFLRGEAFF. CDR3 DNA sequence: TGTGCCAGCAGTTACTTCCTTCGGGGTGAAGCTTTCTTT.